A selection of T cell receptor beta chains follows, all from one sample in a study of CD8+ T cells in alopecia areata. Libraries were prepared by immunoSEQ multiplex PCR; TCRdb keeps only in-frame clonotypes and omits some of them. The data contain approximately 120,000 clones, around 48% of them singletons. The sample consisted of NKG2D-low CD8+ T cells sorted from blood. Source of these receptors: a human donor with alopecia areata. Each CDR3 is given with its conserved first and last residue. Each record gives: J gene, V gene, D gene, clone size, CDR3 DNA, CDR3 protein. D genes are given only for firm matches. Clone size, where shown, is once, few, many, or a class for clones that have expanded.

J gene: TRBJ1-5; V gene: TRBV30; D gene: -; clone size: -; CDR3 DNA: TGTGCCTGGAGTCCAGGGGATCAGCCCCAGCATTTT; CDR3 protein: CAWSPGDQPQHF
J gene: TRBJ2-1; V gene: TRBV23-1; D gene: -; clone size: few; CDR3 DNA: TGCGCCAGCAGTCAACTGCCCTGCTCCGGGACTGCGGTTCATGAGCAGTTCTTC; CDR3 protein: CASSQLPCSGTAVHEQFF
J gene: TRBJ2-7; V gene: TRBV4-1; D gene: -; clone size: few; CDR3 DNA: TGCGCCAGCAGCCAAGGGGGGTCCTACGAGCAGTACTTC; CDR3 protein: CASSQGGSYEQYF
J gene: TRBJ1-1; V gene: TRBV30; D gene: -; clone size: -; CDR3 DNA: TGTGCCTGGAGTGGTATGAAGGGGATGAACACTGAAGCTTTCTTT; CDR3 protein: CAWSGMKGMNTEAFF
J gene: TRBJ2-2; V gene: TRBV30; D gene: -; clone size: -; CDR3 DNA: TGTGCCTGGACAGGGATCGGGGAGCTGTTTTTT; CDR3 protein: CAWTGIGELFF
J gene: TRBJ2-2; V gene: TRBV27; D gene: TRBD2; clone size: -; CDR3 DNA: TGTGCCAGCAGCTTCGCGGGGGGAGGCACCGGGGAGCTGTTTTTT; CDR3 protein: CASSFAGGGTGELFF
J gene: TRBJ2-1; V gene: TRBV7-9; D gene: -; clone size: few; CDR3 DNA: TGTGCCAGCAGCCGGTTGGATGAGCAGTTCTTC; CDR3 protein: CASSRLDEQFF
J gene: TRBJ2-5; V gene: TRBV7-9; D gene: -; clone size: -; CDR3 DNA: TGTGCCAGCAGCCTCCAAGAGACCCAGTACTTC; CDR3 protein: CASSLQETQYF
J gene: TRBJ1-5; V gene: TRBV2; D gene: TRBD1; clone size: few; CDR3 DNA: TGTGCCAGCAGTCTTGGTGACAGGGATATTCAGCCCCAGCATTTT; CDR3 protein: CASSLGDRDIQPQHF
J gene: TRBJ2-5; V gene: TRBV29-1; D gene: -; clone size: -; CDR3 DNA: TGCAGCGTTGTAGGGACGGGGGAAGAGACCCAGTACTTC; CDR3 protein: CSVVGTGEETQYF
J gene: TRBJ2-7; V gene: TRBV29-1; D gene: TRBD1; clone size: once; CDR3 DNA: TGCAGCGTTCGGACAGGGGTAGTGTACGAGCAGTACTTC; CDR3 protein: CSVRTGVVYEQYF
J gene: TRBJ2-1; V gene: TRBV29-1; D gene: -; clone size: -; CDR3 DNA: TGCAGCGTTGAGGACAGAGAGCAGTTCTTC; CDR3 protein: CSVEDREQFF
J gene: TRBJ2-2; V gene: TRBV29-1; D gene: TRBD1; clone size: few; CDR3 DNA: TGCAGCGTCGACAGGGGAAGGGACACCGGGGAGCTGTTTTTT; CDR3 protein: CSVDRGRDTGELFF
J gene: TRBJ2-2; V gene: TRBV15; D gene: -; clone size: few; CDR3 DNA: TGTGCCACCACTTCGGCAGCGAACACCGGGGAGCTGTTTTTT; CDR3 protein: CATTSAANTGELFF
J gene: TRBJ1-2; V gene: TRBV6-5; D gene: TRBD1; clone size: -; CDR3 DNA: TGTGCCAGCAGCAGGACAGGGAACTATGGCTACACCTTC; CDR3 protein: CASSRTGNYGYTF
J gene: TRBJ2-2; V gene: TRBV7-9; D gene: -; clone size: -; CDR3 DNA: TGTGCCAGCAGCCCCGGGGAGCTGTTTTTT; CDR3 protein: CASSPGELFF
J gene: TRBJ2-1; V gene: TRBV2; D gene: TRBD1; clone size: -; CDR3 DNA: TGTGCCAGCAGTGGCCGGGACAGGGAACGCGATGAGCAGTTCTTC; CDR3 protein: CASSGRDRERDEQFF
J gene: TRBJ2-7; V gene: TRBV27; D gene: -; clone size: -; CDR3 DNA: TGTGCCAGCAGTTTACCAGGGAGGTCACACGAGCAGTACTTC; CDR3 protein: CASSLPGRSHEQYF
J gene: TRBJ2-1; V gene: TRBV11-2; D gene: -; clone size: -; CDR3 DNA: TGTGCCACCCTAGCGATTGGGAATGAGCAGTTCTTC; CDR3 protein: CATLAIGNEQFF
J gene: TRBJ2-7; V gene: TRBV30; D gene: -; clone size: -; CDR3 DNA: TGTGCCTGGAGTCACGAGAGCTCCTACGAGCAGTACTTC; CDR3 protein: CAWSHESSYEQYF
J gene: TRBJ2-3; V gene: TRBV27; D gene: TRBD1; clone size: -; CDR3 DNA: TGTGCCAGCAGGCTGGACAGGGACACAGATACGCAGTATTTT; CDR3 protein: CASRLDRDTDTQYF
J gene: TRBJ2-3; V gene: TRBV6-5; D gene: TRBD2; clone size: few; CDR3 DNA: TGTGCCAGCAGTTACGGAGCGGGAGGTGACACAGATACGCAGTATTTT; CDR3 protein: CASSYGAGGDTDTQYF
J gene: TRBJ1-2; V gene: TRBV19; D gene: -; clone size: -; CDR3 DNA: TGTGCCAGCCGTCAGAGCTATGGCTACACCTTC; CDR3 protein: CASRQSYGYTF
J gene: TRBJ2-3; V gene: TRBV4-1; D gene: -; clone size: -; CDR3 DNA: TGCGCCAGCAGCCAAGTGGGAGATACGCAGTATTTT; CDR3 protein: CASSQVGDTQYF
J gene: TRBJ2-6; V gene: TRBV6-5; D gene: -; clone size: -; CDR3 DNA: TGTGCCAGCAGTTACTTGAGCTCTGGGGCCAACGTCCTGACTTTC; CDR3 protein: CASSYLSSGANVLTF
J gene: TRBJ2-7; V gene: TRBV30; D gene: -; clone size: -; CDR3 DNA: TGTGCCTGGAGTGGAATAGCTTCCTCCTACGAGCAGTACTTC; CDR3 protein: CAWSGIASSYEQYF
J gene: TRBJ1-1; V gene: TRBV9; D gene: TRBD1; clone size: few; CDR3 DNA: TGTGCCAGCAGCTTGGGACAGGGAGAAACTGAAGCTTTCTTT; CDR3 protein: CASSLGQGETEAFF
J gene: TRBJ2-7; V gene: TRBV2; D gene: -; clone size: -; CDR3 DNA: TGTGCCAGCAGTGAAGGGGGGCGCTACGAGCAGTACTTC; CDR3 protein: CASSEGGRYEQYF
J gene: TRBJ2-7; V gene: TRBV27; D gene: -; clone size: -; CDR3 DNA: TGTGCCAGCAGCTACGGGATCCCCGGCTCCTACGAGCAGTACTTC; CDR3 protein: CASSYGIPGSYEQYF
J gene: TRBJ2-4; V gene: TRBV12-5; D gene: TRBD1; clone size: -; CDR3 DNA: TGTGCTAGTGGTCCTAGGGACAGGGGGTCGGACATTCAGTACTTC; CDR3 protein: CASGPRDRGSDIQYF
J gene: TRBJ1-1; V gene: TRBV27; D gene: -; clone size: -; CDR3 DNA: TGTGCCAGCAGTAGCAGAAACACTGAAGCTTTCTTT; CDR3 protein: CASSSRNTEAFF
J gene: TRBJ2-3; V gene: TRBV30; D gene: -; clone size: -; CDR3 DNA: TGTGCCTGGAGTATAGGGGGATCGGGCACAGATACGCAGTATTTT; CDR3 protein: CAWSIGGSGTDTQYF
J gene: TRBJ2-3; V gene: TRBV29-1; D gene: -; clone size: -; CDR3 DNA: TGCAGCGTTGCCTGGCAGGGACCCACAGATACGCAGTATTTT; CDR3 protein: CSVAWQGPTDTQYF
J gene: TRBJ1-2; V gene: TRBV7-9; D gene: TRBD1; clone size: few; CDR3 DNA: TGTGCCAGCAGCTCGGGACAGTCGAGTGGCTACACCTTC; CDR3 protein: CASSSGQSSGYTF
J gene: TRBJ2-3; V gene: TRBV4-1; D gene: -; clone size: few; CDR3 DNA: TGCGCCAGCAGCCAACCCGGACGGGCTTTGGTCACAGATACGCAGTATTTT; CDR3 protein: CASSQPGRALVTDTQYF
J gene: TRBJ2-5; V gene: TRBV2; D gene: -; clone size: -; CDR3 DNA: TGTGCCAGCAGTGATGGGCTAGTGGGACAAGAGACCCAGTACTTC; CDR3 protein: CASSDGLVGQETQYF
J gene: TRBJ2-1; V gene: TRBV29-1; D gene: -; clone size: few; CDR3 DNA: TGCAGCGTTGTTGAGGGGAATGAGCAGTTCTTC; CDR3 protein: CSVVEGNEQFF
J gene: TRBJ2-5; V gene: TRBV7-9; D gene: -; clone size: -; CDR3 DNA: TGTGCCAGCAGCGGGCCCGGGAAAGAGACCCAGTACTTC; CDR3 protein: CASSGPGKETQYF
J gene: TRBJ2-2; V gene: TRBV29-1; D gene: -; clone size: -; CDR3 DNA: TGCAGCGTTGAAATTGCAGCCGGGGAGCTGTTTTTT; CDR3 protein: CSVEIAAGELFF
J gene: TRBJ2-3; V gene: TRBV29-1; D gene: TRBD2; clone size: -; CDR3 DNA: TGCAGCGTTGTGCCTCAGCGGGAGGGCTCTAGCACAGATACGCAGTATTTT; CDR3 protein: CSVVPQREGSSTDTQYF
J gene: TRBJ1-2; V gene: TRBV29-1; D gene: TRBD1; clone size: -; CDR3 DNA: TGCAGCGTTGGTATTAGGACAGGGGAAGGCGGCTACACCTTC; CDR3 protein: CSVGIRTGEGGYTF
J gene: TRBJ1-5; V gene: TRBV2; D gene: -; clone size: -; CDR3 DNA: TGTGCCAGCGGTCAGCCCCAGCATTTT; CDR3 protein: CASGQPQHF
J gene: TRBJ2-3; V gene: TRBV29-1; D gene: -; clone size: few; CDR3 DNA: TGCAGCGTTGCCGAGGAGGATACGCAGTATTTT; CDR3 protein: CSVAEEDTQYF
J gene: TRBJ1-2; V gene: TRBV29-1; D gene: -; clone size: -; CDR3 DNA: TGCAGCGCTCTGCTTGGGTATGGCTACACCTTC; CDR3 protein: CSALLGYGYTF
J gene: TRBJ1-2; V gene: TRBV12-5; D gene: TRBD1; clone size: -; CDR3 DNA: TGTGCTAGTGGATGGACAGGGGGCAACTATGGCTACACCTTC; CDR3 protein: CASGWTGGNYGYTF